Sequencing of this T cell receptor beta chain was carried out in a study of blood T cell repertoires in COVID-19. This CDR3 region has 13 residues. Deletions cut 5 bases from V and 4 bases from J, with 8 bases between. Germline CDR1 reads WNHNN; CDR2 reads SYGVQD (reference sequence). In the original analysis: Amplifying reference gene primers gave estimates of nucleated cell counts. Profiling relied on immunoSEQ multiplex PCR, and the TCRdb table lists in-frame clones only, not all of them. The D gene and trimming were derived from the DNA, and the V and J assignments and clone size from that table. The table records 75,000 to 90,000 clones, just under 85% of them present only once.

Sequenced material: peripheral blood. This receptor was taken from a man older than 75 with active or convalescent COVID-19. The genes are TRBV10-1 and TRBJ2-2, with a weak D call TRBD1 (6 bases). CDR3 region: CASSYRVTGELFF. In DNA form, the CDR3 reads TGCGCCAGCAGTTACAGGGTCACCGGGGAGCTGTTTTTT.